This entry concerns a single TCR beta chain. The data are from a study of blood T cell repertoires in COVID-19. Turning to the study itself: T cells, B-cell-depleted T cells, or PBMCs supplied cDNA or gDNA.

Original processing notes: By means of reference gene primer amplification, nucleated cell counts were estimated. TCRdb keeps only in-frame clones here, not all; method: immunoSEQ multiplex PCR. That table supplies the V and J calls and clone size; D and trimming were determined from the DNA. Of approximately 310,000 clones detected, 80% to 90% appear once; the ten largest clones hold around 8%. J gave up 0 bases and V 0 bases, and 7 bases lay outside the gene matches. The V gene's germline CDR1 is SGHRS and CDR2 YFSETQ. The CDR3 has 19 residues. The receptor was derived from a woman in her forties or fifties who had recovered from COVID-19. Source material: peripheral blood. The chain uses TRBV5-1 and TRBJ2-1; TRBD2 agrees at 12 bases. The DNA for the CDR3 is TGCGCCAGCAGCTTGGGACTTACTAGCGGGGGGACCTCCTACAATGAGCAGTTCTTC. Protein: CASSLGLTSGGTSYNEQFF.